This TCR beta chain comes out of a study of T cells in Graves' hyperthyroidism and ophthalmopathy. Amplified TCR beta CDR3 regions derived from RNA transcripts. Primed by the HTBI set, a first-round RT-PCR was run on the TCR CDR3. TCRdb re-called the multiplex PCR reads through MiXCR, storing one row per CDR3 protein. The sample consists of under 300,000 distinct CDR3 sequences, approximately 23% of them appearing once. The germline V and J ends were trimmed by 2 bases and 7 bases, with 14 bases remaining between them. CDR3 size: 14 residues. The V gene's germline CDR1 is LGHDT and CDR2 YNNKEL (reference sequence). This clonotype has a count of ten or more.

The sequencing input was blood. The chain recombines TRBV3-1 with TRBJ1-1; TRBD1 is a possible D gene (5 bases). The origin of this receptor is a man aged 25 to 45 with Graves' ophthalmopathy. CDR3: CASSQLVGTGEAFF. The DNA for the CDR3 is TGTGCCAGCAGCCAACTGGTAGGGACGGGTGAAGCTTTCTTT.